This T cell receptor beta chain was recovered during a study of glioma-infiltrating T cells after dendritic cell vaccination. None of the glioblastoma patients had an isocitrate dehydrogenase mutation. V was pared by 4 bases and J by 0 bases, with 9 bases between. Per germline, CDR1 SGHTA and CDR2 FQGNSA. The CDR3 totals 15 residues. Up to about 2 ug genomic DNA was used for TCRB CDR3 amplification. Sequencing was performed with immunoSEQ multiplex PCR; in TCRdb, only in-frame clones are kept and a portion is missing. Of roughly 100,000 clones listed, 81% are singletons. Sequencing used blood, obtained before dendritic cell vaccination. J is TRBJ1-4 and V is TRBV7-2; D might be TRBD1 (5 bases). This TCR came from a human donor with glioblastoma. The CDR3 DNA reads TGTGCCAGCAGCTCCTCAGGGTCAACTAATGAAAAACTGTTTTTT. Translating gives CASSSSGSTNEKLFF.